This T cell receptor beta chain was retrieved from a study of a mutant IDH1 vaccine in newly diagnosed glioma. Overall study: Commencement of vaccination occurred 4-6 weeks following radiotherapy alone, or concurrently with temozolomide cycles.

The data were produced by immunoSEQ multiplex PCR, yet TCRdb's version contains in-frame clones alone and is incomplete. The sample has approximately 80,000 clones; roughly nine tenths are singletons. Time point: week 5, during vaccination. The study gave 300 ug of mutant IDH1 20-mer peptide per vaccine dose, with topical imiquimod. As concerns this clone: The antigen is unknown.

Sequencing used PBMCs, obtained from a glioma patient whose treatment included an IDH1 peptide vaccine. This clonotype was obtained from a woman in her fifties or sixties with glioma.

The CDR3, as DNA: TGCGCCAGCAGGGGAGGAAGAGAGCAGTTCTTC. This gives the protein CASRGGREQFF. J is TRBJ2-1 and V is TRBV10-2; D is perhaps TRBD2 (6 bases). There are 11 residues in the CDR3. CDR1 WSHSY and CDR2 SAAADI come from the germline V gene. V lost 6 bases, J lost 10 bases, and 10 bases lay in between.